What follows is one T cell receptor beta chain and its context. Antigen unknown. The genomic DNA of each subset was split evenly across several immunoSEQ plates. Assay: immunoSEQ multiplex PCR; the TCRdb copy retains only in-frame clones and omits some. The data show more than 2,000,000 clones, roughly 93% seen once. This entry comes from a study of shared clonotypes between healthy human individuals. CDR3 length: 18 residues. V was pared by 5 bases and J by 2 bases, with 15 bases of the junction left unmatched. Germline CDR1 and CDR2: SGHTA and FQGTGA. Study-wide points: Estimated clonotype richness was generally higher in naive than memory subsets. Some clonotypes were shared by all four sorted-subset donors, while others were not shared. The non-shared ones had lower generation probabilities than the shared ones.

This sequence joins TRBV7-3 and TRBJ1-5; 7 bases line up with TRBD1. The specimen was naive CD4+ T cells from PBMCs. The subset was: CD45RA+ positively selected. The source is a man younger than 30 in good health. Some clones in this sample may be carry-over from other donors' samples. This CDR3 reads CASSLWDRRSWGNQPQHF. CDR3 DNA sequence: TGTGCCAGCAGCCTTTGGGACAGACGTTCATGGGGCAATCAGCCCCAGCATTTT.